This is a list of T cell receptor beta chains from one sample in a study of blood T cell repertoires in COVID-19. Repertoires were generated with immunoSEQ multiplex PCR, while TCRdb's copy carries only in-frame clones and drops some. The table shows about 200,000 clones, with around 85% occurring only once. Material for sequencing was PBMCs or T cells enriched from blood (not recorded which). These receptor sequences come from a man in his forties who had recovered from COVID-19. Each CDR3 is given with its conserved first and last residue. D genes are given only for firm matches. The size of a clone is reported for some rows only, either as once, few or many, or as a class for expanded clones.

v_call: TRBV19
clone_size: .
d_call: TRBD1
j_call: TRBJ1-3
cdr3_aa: CASSTGQGLGNTIYF
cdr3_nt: TGTGCCAGTAGTACGGGACAGGGGCTAGGAAACACCATATATTTT

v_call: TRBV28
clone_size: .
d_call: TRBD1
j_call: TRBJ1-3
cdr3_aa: CASSFAGGSGNTIYF
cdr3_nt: TGTGCCAGCAGTTTCGCAGGGGGCTCTGGAAACACCATATATTTT

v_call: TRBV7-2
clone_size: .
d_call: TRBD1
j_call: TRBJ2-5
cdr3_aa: CASSNRRGRETQYF
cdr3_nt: TGTGCCAGCAGCAACCGCAGGGGGCGGGAGACCCAGTACTTC

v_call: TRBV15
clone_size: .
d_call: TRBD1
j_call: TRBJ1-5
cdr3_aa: CATSRPGQASQYSNQPQHF
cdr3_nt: TGTGCCACCAGCAGACCGGGACAGGCGTCCCAATATAGCAATCAGCCCCAGCATTTT

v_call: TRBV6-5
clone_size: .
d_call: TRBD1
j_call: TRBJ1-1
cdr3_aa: CASSQTTGEAFF
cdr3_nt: TGTGCCAGCAGCCAAACGACAGGGGAAGCTTTCTTT

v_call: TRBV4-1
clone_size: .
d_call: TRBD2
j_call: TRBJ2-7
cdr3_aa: CASSLAGGPGYEQYF
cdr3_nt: TGCGCCAGCAGCCTAGCGGGAGGGCCGGGGTACGAGCAGTACTTC

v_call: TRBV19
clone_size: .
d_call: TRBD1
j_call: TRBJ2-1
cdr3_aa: CASSMGTGTGILNEQFF
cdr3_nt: TGTGCCAGTAGTATGGGGACCGGGACAGGGATTTTGAATGAGCAGTTCTTC

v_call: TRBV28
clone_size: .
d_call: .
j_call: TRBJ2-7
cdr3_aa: CASSLGGSYEQYF
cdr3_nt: TGTGCCAGCAGTTTGGGGGGTTCCTACGAGCAGTACTTC

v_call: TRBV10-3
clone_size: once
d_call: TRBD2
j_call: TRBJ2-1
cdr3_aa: CAISESGRGRVDEQFF
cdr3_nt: TGTGCCATCAGTGAGTCAGGGAGGGGCAGGGTGGATGAGCAGTTCTTC

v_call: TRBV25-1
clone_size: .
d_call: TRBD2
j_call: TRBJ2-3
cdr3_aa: CASGPSGGRAGLDTQYF
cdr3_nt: TGTGCCAGCGGCCCCTCCGGGGGGAGGGCCGGGCTAGATACGCAGTATTTT

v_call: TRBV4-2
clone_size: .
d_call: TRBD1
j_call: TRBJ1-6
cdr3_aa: CASSGGQAYSPLHF
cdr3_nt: TGTGCCAGCAGCGGGGGACAGGCCTATTCACCCCTCCACTTT

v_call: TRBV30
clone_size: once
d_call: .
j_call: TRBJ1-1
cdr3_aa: CAWSVLYGAFF
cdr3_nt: TGTGCCTGGAGTGTGCTCTACGGAGCTTTCTTT

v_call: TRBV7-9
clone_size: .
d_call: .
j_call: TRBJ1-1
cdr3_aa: CASSLPSGDTEAFF
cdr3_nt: TGTGCCAGCAGCCTCCCGAGCGGGGATACTGAAGCTTTCTTT

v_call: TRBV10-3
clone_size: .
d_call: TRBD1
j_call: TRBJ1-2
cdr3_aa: CAIRGTGDLLRGYTF
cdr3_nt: TGTGCCATCAGGGGGACAGGGGACCTATTGCGGGGCTACACCTTC

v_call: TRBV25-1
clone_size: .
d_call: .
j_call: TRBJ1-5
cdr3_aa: CASSPSPIVASNQPQHF
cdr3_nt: TGTGCCAGCAGTCCCTCCCCGATAGTCGCGAGCAATCAGCCCCAGCATTTT

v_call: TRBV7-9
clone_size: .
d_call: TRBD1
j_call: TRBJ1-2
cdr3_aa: CASSQQGLYGYTF
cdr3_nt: TGTGCCAGCAGCCAACAGGGGCTCTATGGCTACACCTTC

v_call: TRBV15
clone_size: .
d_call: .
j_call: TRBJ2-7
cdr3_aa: CATTENPTGLGDYEQYF
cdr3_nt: TGTGCCACCACCGAGAATCCTACAGGTCTAGGGGACTACGAGCAGTACTTC

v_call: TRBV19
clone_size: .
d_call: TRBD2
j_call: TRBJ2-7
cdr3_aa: CASRPGLAVYEQYF
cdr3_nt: TGTGCCAGTAGACCGGGACTAGCGGTCTACGAGCAGTACTTC

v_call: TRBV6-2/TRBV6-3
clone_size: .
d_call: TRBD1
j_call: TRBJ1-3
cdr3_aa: CASSYRTGTGNTIYF
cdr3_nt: TGTGCCAGCAGTTACCGGACAGGGACTGGAAACACCATATATTTT

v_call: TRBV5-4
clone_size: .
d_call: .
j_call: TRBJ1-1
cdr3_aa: CASSLGLGLGEAFF
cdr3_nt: TGTGCCAGCAGCTTAGGACTGGGTCTAGGTGAAGCTTTCTTT

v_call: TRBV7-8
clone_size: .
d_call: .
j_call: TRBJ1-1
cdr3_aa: CASSLKTGRNTEAFF
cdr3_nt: TGTGCCAGCAGCCTTAAGACAGGAAGGAACACTGAAGCTTTCTTT

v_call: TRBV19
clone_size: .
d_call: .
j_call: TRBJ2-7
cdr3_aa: CASSIALAYEQYF
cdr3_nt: TGTGCCAGTAGTATCGCACTAGCCTACGAGCAGTACTTC

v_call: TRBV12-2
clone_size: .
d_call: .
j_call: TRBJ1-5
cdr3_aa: CASRSRCGPRDFPQHF
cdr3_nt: TGTGCAAGTCGCTCCCGTTGCGGGCCGCGGGATTTCCCCCAGCATTTT

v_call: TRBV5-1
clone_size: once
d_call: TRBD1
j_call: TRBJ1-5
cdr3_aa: CASRIVSGGPGCIGQPQHF
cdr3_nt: TGCGCCAGCAGGATAGTGTCAGGGGGGCCAGGGTGTATAGGTCAGCCCCAGCATTTT

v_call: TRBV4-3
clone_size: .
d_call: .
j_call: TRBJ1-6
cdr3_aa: CASSQDINRENSPLHF
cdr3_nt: TGCGCCAGCAGCCAAGATATAAACAGGGAAAATTCACCCCTCCACTTT

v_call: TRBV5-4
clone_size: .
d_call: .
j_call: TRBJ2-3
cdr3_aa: CASSSQRGPADTQYF
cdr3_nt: TGTGCCAGCAGCTCGCAAAGGGGCCCGGCAGATACGCAGTATTTT

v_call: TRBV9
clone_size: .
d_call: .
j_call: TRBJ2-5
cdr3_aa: CASSAGVGAGGETQYF
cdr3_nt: TGTGCCAGCAGCGCCGGGGTCGGAGCAGGGGGGGAGACCCAGTACTTC

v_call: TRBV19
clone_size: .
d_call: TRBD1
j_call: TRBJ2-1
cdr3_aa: CASSTGQGTSYNEQFF
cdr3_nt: TGTGCCAGTAGTACCGGACAGGGGACCTCCTACAATGAGCAGTTCTTC

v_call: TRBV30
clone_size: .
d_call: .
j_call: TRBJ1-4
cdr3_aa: CAWSVPPGQGNEKLFF
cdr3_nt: TGTGCCTGGAGTGTTCCACCAGGGCAGGGTAATGAAAAACTGTTTTTT

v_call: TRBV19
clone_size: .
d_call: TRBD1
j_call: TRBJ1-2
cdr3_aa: CASTRDRGREGYTF
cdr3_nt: TGTGCCAGTACGCGGGACAGGGGGCGAGAGGGCTACACCTTC

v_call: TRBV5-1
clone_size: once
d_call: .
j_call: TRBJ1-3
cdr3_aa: CASSLTSSGNTIYF
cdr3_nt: TGCGCCAGCAGCTTGACAAGCTCTGGAAACACCATATATTTT

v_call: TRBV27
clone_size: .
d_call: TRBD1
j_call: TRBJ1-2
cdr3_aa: CASSPTGGLGGYTF
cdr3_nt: TGTGCCAGCAGCCCGACAGGGGGTTTAGGTGGCTACACCTTC

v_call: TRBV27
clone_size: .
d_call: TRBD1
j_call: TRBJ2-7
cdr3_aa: CASSLYPGQGGYEQYF
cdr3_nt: TGTGCCAGCAGTTTGTATCCTGGACAGGGGGGCTACGAGCAGTACTTC

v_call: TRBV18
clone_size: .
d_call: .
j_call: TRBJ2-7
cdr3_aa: CASSPPSTRSYEQYF
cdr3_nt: TGTGCCAGCTCACCACCGAGTACCCGCTCCTACGAGCAGTACTTC

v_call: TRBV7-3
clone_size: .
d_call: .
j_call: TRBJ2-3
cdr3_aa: CASSTLTNTDTQYF
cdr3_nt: TGTGCCAGCAGCACCTTGACTAACACAGATACGCAGTATTTT

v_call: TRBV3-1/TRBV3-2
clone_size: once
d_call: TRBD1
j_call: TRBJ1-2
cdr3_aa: CASSQYRGQPYGYTF
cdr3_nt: TGTGCCAGCAGCCAATACAGGGGGCAACCCTATGGCTACACCTTC

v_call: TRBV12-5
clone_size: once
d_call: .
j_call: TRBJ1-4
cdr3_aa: CASGFQSREHNEKLFF
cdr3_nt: TGTGCTAGTGGTTTCCAAAGCCGGGAACATAATGAAAAACTGTTTTTT

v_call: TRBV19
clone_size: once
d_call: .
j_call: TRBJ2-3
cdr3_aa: CASRLRQGGTDTQYF
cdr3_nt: TGTGCCAGTAGGTTGAGGCAGGGTGGGACAGATACGCAGTATTTT

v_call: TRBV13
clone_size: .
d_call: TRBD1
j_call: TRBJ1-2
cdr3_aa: CASSFRGAGYGYTF
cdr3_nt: TGTGCCAGCAGCTTCAGGGGGGCTGGCTATGGCTACACCTTC